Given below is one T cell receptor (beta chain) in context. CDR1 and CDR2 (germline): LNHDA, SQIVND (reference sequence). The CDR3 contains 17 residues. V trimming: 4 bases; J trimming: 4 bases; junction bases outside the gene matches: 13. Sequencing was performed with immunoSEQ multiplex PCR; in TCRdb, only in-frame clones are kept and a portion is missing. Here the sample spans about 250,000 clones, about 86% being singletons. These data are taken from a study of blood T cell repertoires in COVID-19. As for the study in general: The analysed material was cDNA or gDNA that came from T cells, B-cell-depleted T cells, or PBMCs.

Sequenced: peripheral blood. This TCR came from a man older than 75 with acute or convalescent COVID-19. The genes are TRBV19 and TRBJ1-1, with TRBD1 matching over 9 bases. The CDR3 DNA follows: TGTGCCAGTAGTAGGGACGGGACAGGGTATGGTGGCACTGAAGCTTTCTTT. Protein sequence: CASSRDGTGYGGTEAFF.